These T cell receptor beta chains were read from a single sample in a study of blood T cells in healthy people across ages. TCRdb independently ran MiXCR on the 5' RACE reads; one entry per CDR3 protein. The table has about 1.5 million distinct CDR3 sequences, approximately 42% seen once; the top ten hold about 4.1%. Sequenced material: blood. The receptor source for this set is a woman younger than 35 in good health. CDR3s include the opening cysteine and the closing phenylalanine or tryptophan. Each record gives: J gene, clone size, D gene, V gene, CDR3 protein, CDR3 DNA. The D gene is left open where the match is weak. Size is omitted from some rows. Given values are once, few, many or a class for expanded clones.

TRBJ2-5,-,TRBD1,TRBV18,CASSRDRKIQETQYF,TGTGCCAGCTCACGGGACAGGAAAATCCAAGAGACCCAGTACTTC
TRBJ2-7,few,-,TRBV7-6,CASSSIKGRGEQYF,TGTGCCAGCAGCTCCATCAAGGGGCGCGGCGAGCAGTACTTC
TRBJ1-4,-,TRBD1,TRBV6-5,CASSDTGGTNEKLFF,TGTGCCAGCAGCGACACAGGGGGGACTAATGAAAAACTGTTTTTT
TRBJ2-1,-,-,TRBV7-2,CASSLAGSSGNEQFF,TGTGCCAGCAGCTTAGCCGGGAGTAGTGGCAATGAGCAGTTCTTC
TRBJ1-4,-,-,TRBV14,CASSHLGFGEEKLFF,TGTGCCAGCAGCCACCTTGGATTTGGTGAGGAAAAACTGTTTTTT
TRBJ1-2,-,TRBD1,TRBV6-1,CATASFSPAGTGLGYTF,TGTGCCACGGCATCCTTCTCACCAGCCGGGACAGGGTTGGGCTACACCTTC
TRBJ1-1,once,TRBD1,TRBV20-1,CSASGQGRFAEAFF,TGCAGTGCTAGCGGACAGGGAAGGTTTGCTGAAGCTTTCTTT
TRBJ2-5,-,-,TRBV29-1,CSAEGGTYEGQYF,TGCAGCGCTGAAGGGGGTACCTACGAGGGGCAGTACTTC
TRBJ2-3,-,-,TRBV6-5,CASSPFRQSFTDTQYF,TGTGCCAGCAGTCCGTTCCGTCAGAGCTTCACAGATACGCAGTATTTT
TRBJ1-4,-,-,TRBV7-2,CASSLGWRGSEKLFF,TGTGCCAGCAGCTTAGGATGGAGGGGAAGTGAAAAACTGTTTTTT
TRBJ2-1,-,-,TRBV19,CASSTQGESGSHGNEQFF,TGTGCCAGTAGTACGCAAGGGGAAAGCGGTTCTCATGGCAATGAGCAGTTCTTC
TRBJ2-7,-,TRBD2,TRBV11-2,CASSLVSSGSREQYF,TGTGCCAGCAGCTTAGTTTCTAGCGGGAGCCGGGAGCAGTACTTC
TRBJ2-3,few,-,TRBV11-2,CAIRDAADTQYF,TGTGCCATTCGGGATGCGGCCGATACGCAGTATTTT